Sequencing of this T cell receptor (beta chain) was carried out in a study of T cell responses to AZD1222 COVID-19 vaccine. The CDR3 is 15 amino acids. The V and J ends lost 5 bases and 0 bases respectively, with 12 bases between them. Germline values: CDR1 SGHTA, CDR2 FQGTGA. Profiling relied on immunoSEQ multiplex PCR, and the TCRdb table lists in-frame clones only, not all of them. The table records approximately 260,000 clones, about 92% of them present only once. The receptor was isolated from an adult in good health. The chain recombines TRBV7-3 with TRBJ2-3; a weak D match, TRBD2 (6 bases). The starting material was peripheral blood, obtained on day 0 of AZD1222 vaccination. DNA for the CDR3: TGTGCCAGCAGCCCGGGGAGCGGGAGCACAGATACGCAGTATTTT. As protein: CASSPGSGSTDTQYF. The whole variable domain, filled in from reference TRBV7-3 and TRBJ2-3, reads GAGVSQTPSNKVTEKGKYVELRCDPISGHTALYWYRQSLGQGPEFLIYFQGTGAADDSGLPNDRFFAVRPEGSVSTLKIQRTERGDSAVYLCASSPGSGSTDTQYFGPGTRLTVL.